A selection of T cell receptor beta chains follows, all from one sample in a study of regulatory T cells in long-lasting Graves disease. MiXCR, run by TCRdb on the multiplex PCR reads, gives a single entry per CDR3 protein. The sample yields approximately 690,000 distinct CDR3 sequences, about 30% seen once. The sequenced sample was peripheral blood mononuclear cells (PBMCs), obtained when the disease was refractory, from a patient treated with antithyroid drugs. All receptors derive from a female donor with Graves disease. Each CDR3 is given without its conserved first and last residue.

j_call: TRBJ1-1; v_call: TRBV29-1; cdr3_aa: SVDSGPKAF
j_call: TRBJ1-1; v_call: TRBV10-3; cdr3_aa: AITQGMNTEAF
j_call: TRBJ1-2; v_call: TRBV25-1; cdr3_aa: ASSEYGGYYGYT
j_call: TRBJ1-1; v_call: TRBV12-5; cdr3_aa: ASGLVLGDLRTEAF
j_call: TRBJ1-1; v_call: TRBV20-1; cdr3_aa: SAATGLAEAF
j_call: TRBJ2-5; v_call: TRBV28; cdr3_aa: ASTPPGTQETQY
j_call: TRBJ1-1; v_call: TRBV5-1; cdr3_aa: ASSLTGTGGDTEAF
j_call: TRBJ2-1; v_call: TRBV7-3; cdr3_aa: ASSLDGQYNEQF
j_call: TRBJ2-5; v_call: TRBV12-3/TRBV12-4; cdr3_aa: ASSPGLAGRLTETQY
j_call: TRBJ1-1; v_call: TRBV7-9; cdr3_aa: ASSLGSVEVTEAF
j_call: TRBJ2-2; v_call: TRBV10-3; cdr3_aa: AIRNTSSWGELF
j_call: TRBJ1-2; v_call: TRBV7-2; cdr3_aa: AGSRYRGPGYGYT
j_call: TRBJ1-1; v_call: TRBV3-1; cdr3_aa: ASSRTAGGAF
j_call: TRBJ2-1; v_call: TRBV12-5; cdr3_aa: ASGSGRLAGSTEQF
j_call: TRBJ1-1; v_call: TRBV18; cdr3_aa: ASSPSAGPLNTEAF
j_call: TRBJ2-5; v_call: TRBV28; cdr3_aa: ASSFASYETQY
j_call: TRBJ1-1; v_call: TRBV3-1; cdr3_aa: ASSHRTGGGGTEAF
j_call: TRBJ2-7; v_call: TRBV7-9; cdr3_aa: ASSLADFAEPFYEQY
j_call: TRBJ1-2; v_call: TRBV25-1; cdr3_aa: ASSEGSDRLGYGYT
j_call: TRBJ1-1; v_call: TRBV20-1; cdr3_aa: SASPRGGSTEAF
j_call: TRBJ1-2; v_call: TRBV4-1; cdr3_aa: ASSQEGQGEDGYT
j_call: TRBJ1-4; v_call: TRBV2; cdr3_aa: ASSGGLLLNEKLF
j_call: TRBJ1-1; v_call: TRBV7-3; cdr3_aa: ASSLGPDSNTEAF
j_call: TRBJ2-7; v_call: TRBV9; cdr3_aa: ASSETSGRIGVEQY
j_call: TRBJ1-5; v_call: TRBV15; cdr3_aa: ATSDGTGRSNQPQH
j_call: TRBJ1-1; v_call: TRBV11-2; cdr3_aa: ASSLGGPGEAF
j_call: TRBJ2-7; v_call: TRBV7-9; cdr3_aa: ASAPGVEQY
j_call: TRBJ1-2; v_call: TRBV14; cdr3_aa: ASSQAVRGTDHGYT
j_call: TRBJ1-1; v_call: TRBV6-1; cdr3_aa: ASSPGQIIEAF
j_call: TRBJ2-2; v_call: TRBV20-1; cdr3_aa: SARTSQETGELF
j_call: TRBJ1-6; v_call: TRBV20-1; cdr3_aa: SARVTPLNSPLH
j_call: TRBJ1-6; v_call: TRBV6-1; cdr3_aa: ASSATPTGGLNSPLH
j_call: TRBJ2-1; v_call: TRBV2; cdr3_aa: ASSGDTYSYNEQF
j_call: TRBJ1-6; v_call: TRBV11-2; cdr3_aa: ASSSTRTINSPLH
j_call: TRBJ1-5; v_call: TRBV20-1; cdr3_aa: SARAAVTNQPQH
j_call: TRBJ1-5; v_call: TRBV28; cdr3_aa: ASSSVPGQGPSNQPQH
j_call: TRBJ2-7; v_call: TRBV29-1; cdr3_aa: SVLASGRYEQY
j_call: TRBJ2-7; v_call: TRBV15; cdr3_aa: ATSTGGTSREQY
j_call: TRBJ1-2; v_call: TRBV20-1; cdr3_aa: SARTGVYGYT
j_call: TRBJ1-6; v_call: TRBV3-1; cdr3_aa: ASSTGARVRSPLH
j_call: TRBJ1-5; v_call: TRBV19; cdr3_aa: ASAGLYSNQPQH
j_call: TRBJ1-1; v_call: TRBV29-1; cdr3_aa: SVGGKGGSRVGTEAF
j_call: TRBJ2-7; v_call: TRBV29-1; cdr3_aa: SVQTSGGIYEQY
j_call: TRBJ2-7; v_call: TRBV28; cdr3_aa: ASSSSPPGQGYEQY
j_call: TRBJ1-6; v_call: TRBV5-5; cdr3_aa: ASSLTEFNSPLH
j_call: TRBJ2-5; v_call: TRBV18; cdr3_aa: ASSPPDRQETQY
j_call: TRBJ1-2; v_call: TRBV6-2/TRBV6-3; cdr3_aa: ASSYETGDRVRDGYT
j_call: TRBJ1-5; v_call: TRBV28; cdr3_aa: ASSGAQLWRPQH
j_call: TRBJ1-6; v_call: TRBV27; cdr3_aa: ASSAAGRAEKHYNSPLH
j_call: TRBJ1-2; v_call: TRBV6-1; cdr3_aa: ASRSGQGVNYGYT
j_call: TRBJ1-5; v_call: TRBV19; cdr3_aa: ASSIGGDSNQPQH
j_call: TRBJ1-5; v_call: TRBV28; cdr3_aa: ASIAGRGNQPQH
j_call: TRBJ2-5; v_call: TRBV30; cdr3_aa: AWSVRLQETQY
j_call: TRBJ1-5; v_call: TRBV20-1; cdr3_aa: SAETGNGNQPQH
j_call: TRBJ2-5; v_call: TRBV6-1; cdr3_aa: ASSVLNSGHRQETQY